This TCR beta chain appears in the sequencing data of a study of tissue T cells after allogeneic stem cell transplantation. Study-level findings and limits: Tissue-detected TCR repertoire was only partly captured by blood and spleen T cells. Limitations included a small, clinically heterogeneous cohort and limited sampling depth.

TCRdb keeps only in-frame clones here, not all; method: immunoSEQ multiplex PCR. Found here are 8,000 to 10,000 clones, roughly three fifths of them singletons; the top ten hold 9.2%. Comment on this clone: Its antigen is unknown.

The CDR3 spans 16 residues. Germline CDR1 reads LGHNA; CDR2 reads YSLEER. Trimming left V 0 bases short and J 2 bases short, with 13 bases between. Non-transplant comparator patients with other cancers had at least five gastrointestinal samples and no known gastrointestinal disease. The specimen comprised tissue from the ileum, sampled at autopsy. The receptor comes from a woman between 18 and 50 years old with breast cancer. The chain recombines TRBV4-3 with TRBJ2-5; D call uncertain. Here the CDR3 reads CASSQDKGSIQETQYF. The DNA for the CDR3 is TGCGCCAGCAGCCAAGATAAGGGTAGTATTCAAGAGACCCAGTACTTC.